This passage covers 22 T cell receptor beta chains from one sample sequenced in a study of molecular identifiers for immune sequencing clone quantification. TCRdb re-called the PCR reads through MiXCR, storing one row per CDR3 protein. Counted here are more than 450,000 distinct CDR3 sequences, about 20% occurring once; the ten biggest clones make up about 0.8%. The material sequenced was naive CD8+ T cells from blood, with Jurkat cell RNA spiked in. Subset noted: FACS-sorted CD8+CD4-CCR7+CD45RA+ naive T cells. These receptors were obtained from a human donor in good health. Some libraries in this study had Jurkat cell RNA spiked in.

This clonotype showed up many times. This rearrangement joins TRBV14 to TRBJ2-2; D ambiguous. Germline assignment: CDR1 SGHDN and CDR2 FVKESK. This CDR3 has 14 amino acids. Between the trimmed V and J ends, which lost 4 bases and 6 bases, there was a span of 12 bases. In DNA form, the CDR3 reads TGTGCCAGCAGCCCCAATGGGCTACCCGGGGAGCTGTTTTTT. This encodes CASSPNGLPGELFF.

This chain uses TRBV7-2 with TRBJ1-2; perhaps TRBD1 as D (5 bases). This CDR3 comprises 15 residues. Germline CDR1 reads SGHTA; CDR2 reads FQGNSA. Trimming pared 2 bases from V and 7 bases from J, leaving 17 bases between. CDR3: CASSLMTDSFCGYTF. CDR3 bases: TGTGCCAGCAGCTTAATGACCGACAGCTTCTGTGGCTACACCTTC.

Of note for this clonotype: A read error likely explains this, since a far larger clone differs by one base. V gene TRBV27 combines with J gene TRBJ1-5, with a weak D call TRBD1 (5 bases). Per germline, CDR1 MNHEY and CDR2 SMNVEV (reference sequence). Trimming took off 8 bases at V and 6 bases at J, with 14 bases between the two ends. The CDR3 extends over 13 amino acids. The CDR3: CASPLGVGQPQHF. In nucleotides, the CDR3 is TGTGCCAGCCCTTTGGGGGTTGGTCAGCCCCAGCATTTT.

The chain recombines TRBV5-6 with TRBJ2-7, with TRBD1 as a possible D gene (7 bases). V lost 4 bases and J lost 0, with 14 bases in between. This CDR3 has 15 amino acids. Per germline, CDR1 SGHDT and CDR2 YYEEEE. In DNA, the CDR3 is TGTGCCAGCAGCGACCTGCGGGACAGCTCCTACGAGCAGTACTTC. This codes for CASSDLRDSSYEQYF. The full variable domain, rest sourced from reference TRBV5-6 and TRBJ2-7, is DAGVTQSPTHLIKTRGQQVTLRCSPKSGHDTVSWYQQALGQGPQFIFQYYEEEERQRGNFPDRFSGHQFPNYSSELNVNALLLGDSALYLCASSDLRDSSYEQYFGPGTRLTVT.

The chain carries TRBV6-6 and TRBJ2-4; the D is unclear. Germline values: CDR1 MNHNY, CDR2 SVGAGI (reference sequence). Trimming shortened V by 2 bases and J by 0 bases, and 17 bases separated the two germline ends. This CDR3 spans 18 amino acids. CDR3 coding DNA: TGTGCCAGCAGTTACCCTTACCCTCTGGGAATAGCCAAAAACATTCAGTACTTC. This gives the protein CASSYPYPLGIAKNIQYF.

The chain employs TRBV30 and TRBJ1-2; D remains unclear. Trimming stripped 3 bases from V and 4 bases from J, with 9 bases between. The CDR3 consists of 12 residues. Germline CDR1 is GTSNPN and CDR2 is SVGIG (reference sequence). The CDR3, as DNA: TGTGCCTGGAGGAGGCAGGTCTATGGCTACACCTTC. Its protein product is CAWRRQVYGYTF.

CDR3 sequence reads: CASSLNALPNTEAFF. The CDR3 bases are TGTGCCAGCAGTTTAAACGCACTTCCGAACACTGAAGCTTTCTTT. The J gene is TRBJ1-1, the V gene TRBV27; D is unresolved. Germline V gene data show CDR1 as MNHEY and CDR2 as SMNVEV (reference sequence). This CDR3 contains 15 residues. The V gene lost 2 bases and the J gene lost 1 base, with 11 bases spanning the gap.

V usage is TRBV11-2 and J usage is TRBJ2-3; perhaps TRBD2 as D (5 bases). The CDR3 loop spans 16 amino acids. The V gene lost 6 bases and the J gene lost 2 bases, with 18 bases spanning the gap. CDR1 is SGHAT and CDR2 is FQNNGV in the germline V gene. The CDR3 loop is CASRSTGEFDTDTQYF. In DNA, the CDR3 is TGTGCCAGCAGATCGACCGGGGAGTTTGACACAGATACGCAGTATTTT.

This clonotype appeared once. A much larger clone lies a single base off, so this may be a read error. J is TRBJ2-7 and V is TRBV7-9; perhaps D is TRBD1 or TRBD2 (5 bases each). The germline CDR1 and CDR2 sequences are SEHNR and FQNEAQ (reference sequence). With 4 bases removed from V and 9 bases from J, the gap between germline ends came to 16 bases. The CDR3 loop spans 13 amino acids. The CDR3 DNA is TGTGCCAGCAGCTCTGGGGCGAGGGGCGGGCAGTACTTC. This translates into CASSSGARGGQYF.

Turning to this clonotype: This may come from a read error, since a much larger clone is one base off. The genes are TRBV29-1 and TRBJ2-7; no firm D call. The V and J ends lost 5 bases and 2 bases respectively, with 13 bases between them. This CDR3 has 13 amino acids. Germline V gives CDR1 SQVTM, CDR2 ANQGSEA. The CDR3 loop is CSVSRQETYEQYF. For the CDR3, the DNA is TGCAGCGTTTCAAGGCAAGAGACCTACGAGCAGTACTTC.

There are many counts of this clonotype. The V and J genes are TRBV30 and TRBJ2-7; D remains ambiguous. Trimming took 2 bases from V and 2 from J, leaving 10 bases between them. Germline CDR1 reads GTSNPN; CDR2 reads SVGIG (reference sequence). The CDR3 runs 13 residues. CDR3 protein: CAWSFIGAYEQYF. CDR3 sequence (DNA): TGTGCCTGGAGTTTTATCGGAGCCTACGAGCAGTACTTC.

Only a few counts were recorded for this clonotype. This rearrangement joins TRBV4-1 to TRBJ2-5, with unresolved D. CDR1 MGHRA and CDR2 YSYEKL come from the germline V gene. V was trimmed by 0 bases and J by 5 bases, leaving 13 bases between them. There are 15 residues in the CDR3. The CDR3 bases are TGCGCCAGCAGCCAAGAAGGGCAGATGGCGGAGACCCAGTACTTC. It encodes CASSQEGQMAETQYF.

As concerns this clonotype: Mismatch with germline at one junction end may stem from a read error. The chain carries TRBV27 and TRBJ2-7, with D perhaps assigned TRBD1 or TRBD2 (5 bases each). Germline CDR1 reads MNHEY; CDR2 reads SMNVEV (reference sequence). The CDR3 is made up of 13 amino acids. The CDR3 DNA sequence: TGTGCCAGCTGTTTGGGACCGAGCTACGAGCAGTACTTC. Translated: CASCLGPSYEQYF.

V usage is TRBV5-1 and J usage is TRBJ2-5; 9 bases line up with TRBD1. This CDR3 region has 15 residues. V trimming: 4 bases; J trimming: 4 bases; junction bases outside the gene matches: 8. Germline V CDR1 and CDR2: SGHRS, YFSETQ. Written as DNA, the CDR3 is TGCGCCAGCAGCCCAGGGACAGGGAGGGGAGAGACCCAGTACTTC. Its translation is CASSPGTGRGETQYF.

The chain links TRBV6-5 to TRBJ1-1, with D tentatively TRBD1 (6 bases). This CDR3 region has 16 residues. Germline CDR1 reads MNHEY; CDR2 reads SVGAGI. Trimming took off 2 bases at V and 1 base at J, with 14 bases between the two ends. The CDR3 here is CASSYRDWGANTEAFF. The CDR3 DNA reads TGTGCCAGCAGTTACCGCGATTGGGGGGCGAACACTGAAGCTTTCTTT.

Note on this clonotype: One end of the junction does not line up with germline, which may come from a read error. This chain uses TRBV5-3 with TRBJ2-7, with D uncertain. TRBV5-3 is an open reading frame whose function is uncertain. CDR3 size: 14 residues. The CDR3 DNA reads as TGTGCCAGCAGCTTGAAACTAATGGCCTACGAGCAGTACTTC. Translated: CASSLKLMAYEQYF.

In this sample, this clonotype turned up many times. This chain connects TRBV5-1 to TRBJ2-3; perhaps TRBD1 as D (5 bases). Germline V gene data show CDR1 as SGHRS and CDR2 as YFSETQ. V was trimmed by 4 bases and J by 0 bases, leaving 12 bases between them. The CDR3 is 15 amino acids. The CDR3 DNA follows: TGCGCCAGCAGCGCCGACAGACCTAGCACAGATACGCAGTATTTT. As protein: CASSADRPSTDTQYF.

The chain uses TRBV19 and TRBJ1-1; D ambiguous. The germline V gene has CDR1 LNHDA and CDR2 SQIVND (reference sequence). The CDR3 is 13 amino acids. Trimming removed 3 bases from V and 2 bases from J, with 7 bases in between. The CDR3 sequence: CASSIWGNTEAFF. DNA for the CDR3: TGTGCCAGTAGTATCTGGGGAAACACTGAAGCTTTCTTT. Filled out from reference TRBV19 and TRBJ1-1, the complete variable domain reads DGGITQSPKYLFRKEGQNVTLSCEQNLNHDAMYWYRQDPGQGLRLIYYSQIVNDFQKGDIAEGYSVSREKKESFPLTVTSAQKNPTAFYLCASSIWGNTEAFFGQGTRLTVV.

This clonotype has a count of ten or more. The rearrangement links TRBV6-6 to TRBJ2-7, with 10 bases lining up with TRBD2. Germline V gives CDR1 MNHNY, CDR2 SVGAGI (reference sequence). The V gene end was trimmed by 6 bases and the J gene end by 0 bases; junction bases not matched to a gene: 8. The CDR3 covers 16 residues. This CDR3 is CASSSTSGLSSYEQYF. In DNA form, the CDR3 reads TGTGCCAGCAGCTCGACTAGCGGGTTGAGCTCCTACGAGCAGTACTTC.

This clonotype came up a few times. The CDR3 region is CASSLEGGQYVTDTQYF. CDR3 coding DNA: TGCGCCAGCAGCTTGGAAGGGGGGCAGTACGTCACAGATACGCAGTATTTT. The chain combines TRBV5-1 with TRBJ2-3; either TRBD1 or TRBD2 may fit D (6 bases each). CDR1 SGHRS and CDR2 YFSETQ come from the germline V gene. The CDR3 runs to 17 residues. V was trimmed by 0 bases and J by 2 bases, leaving 16 bases between them.

This clonotype was picked up many times. The rearrangement uses TRBV11-2 and TRBJ1-1, with D hard to call. V lost 0 bases and J lost 10, with 15 bases in between. Germline values: CDR1 SGHAT, CDR2 FQNNGV. The CDR3 is made up of 14 amino acids. CDR3 sequence: CASSLDGRESGAFF. Here the CDR3 DNA reads TGTGCCAGCAGCTTAGATGGGAGGGAGTCAGGAGCTTTCTTT.

This clonotype has just a few counts. The chain links TRBV7-9 to TRBJ1-1; TRBD1 matches 9 bases. The CDR3 loop spans 14 amino acids. The germline CDR1 and CDR2 sequences are SEHNR and FQNEAQ (reference sequence). V was clipped by 5 bases and J by 4 bases; unmatched bases: 5. CDR3 protein: CASSGDRVPTEAFF. The CDR3 coding sequence is TGTGCCAGCAGCGGGGACAGGGTGCCCACTGAAGCTTTCTTT. Using reference TRBV7-9 and TRBJ1-1 for the parts outside the CDR3, the full variable domain is DTGVSQNPRHKITKRGQNVTFRCDPISEHNRLYWYRQTLGQGPEFLTYFQNEAQLEKSRLLSDRFSAERPKGSFSTLEIQRTEQGDSAMYLCASSGDRVPTEAFFGQGTRLTVV.